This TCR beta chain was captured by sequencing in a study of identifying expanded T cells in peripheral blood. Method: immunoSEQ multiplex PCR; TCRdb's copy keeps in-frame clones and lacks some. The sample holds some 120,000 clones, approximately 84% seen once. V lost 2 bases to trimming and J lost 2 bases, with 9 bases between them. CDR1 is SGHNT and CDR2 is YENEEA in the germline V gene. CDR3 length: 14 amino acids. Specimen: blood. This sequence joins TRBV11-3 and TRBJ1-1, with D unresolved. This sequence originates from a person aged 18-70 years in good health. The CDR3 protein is CASSLRRSNTEAFF. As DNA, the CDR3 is TGTGCCAGCAGCTTAAGACGGTCCAACACTGAAGCTTTCTTT.